This T cell receptor beta chain was documented in a study of CD8 T cells in Susac syndrome. This CDR3 region has 16 residues. CDR1 and CDR2 from the germline V gene are SGHRS and YFSETQ. Trimming took 1 base from V and 0 from J; bases not matched to a gene: 5. Reverse transcription used roughly 0.45 to 1 ug RNA and random hexamers. A single record per CDR3 protein comes from TCRdb applying MiXCR to the immunoSEQ multiplex PCR reads. The sample has around 80,000 distinct CDR3 sequences; about 91% are singletons. Sequencing input: CD8+ T cells from PBMCs. This TCR was sampled from a human donor with multiple sclerosis. The rearrangement links TRBV5-1 to TRBJ2-3; 7 nucleotides align to TRBD2. The CDR3 region is CASSLQLAISTDTQYF. CDR3 DNA: TGCGCCAGCAGCTTGCAACTAGCGATTAGCACAGATACGCAGTATTTT.